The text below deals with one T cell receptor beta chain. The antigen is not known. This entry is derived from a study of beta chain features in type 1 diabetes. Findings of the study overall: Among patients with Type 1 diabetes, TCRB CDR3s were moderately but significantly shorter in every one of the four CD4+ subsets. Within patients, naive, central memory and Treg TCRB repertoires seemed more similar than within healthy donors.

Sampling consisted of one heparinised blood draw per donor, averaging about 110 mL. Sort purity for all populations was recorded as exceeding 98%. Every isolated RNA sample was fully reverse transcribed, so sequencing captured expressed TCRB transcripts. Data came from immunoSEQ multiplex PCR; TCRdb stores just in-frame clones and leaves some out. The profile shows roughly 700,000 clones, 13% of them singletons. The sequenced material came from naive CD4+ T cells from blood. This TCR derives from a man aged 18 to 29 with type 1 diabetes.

This chain's CDR3 is CASSPQWAGYEQYF. The CDR3 DNA sequence: TGTGCCAGCTCACCACAGTGGGCGGGGTACGAGCAGTACTTC. The rearrangement joins TRBV18 to TRBJ2-7; tentative D call: TRBD2 (6 bases). V was clipped by 1 base and J by 4 bases, with 11 bases between them. From germline, CDR1 is KGHSH and CDR2 LQKENI. This CDR3 is built from 14 residues. Full variable domain (remainder filled in from reference TRBV18 and TRBJ2-7): NAGVMQNPRHLVRRRGQEARLRCSPMKGHSHVYWYRQLPEEGLKFMVYLQKENIIDESGMPKERFSAEFPKEGPSILRIQQVVRGDSAAYFCASSPQWAGYEQYFGPGTRLTVT.